This entry concerns a single T cell receptor (beta chain). Its antigen remains unidentified. This record comes from a study of OX40 agonist ivuxolimab in advanced cancers. Study outcomes and limitations: Clonal expansion was seen in CD4+ and CD8+ blood T cells by week 6 at 0.1 to 3.0 mg/kg.

There are 13 residues in the CDR3. The germline V gene encodes CDR1 MDHEN and CDR2 SYDVKM. V was clipped by 10 bases and J by 2 bases, with 11 bases between them. Clones were sequenced by immunoSEQ multiplex PCR, and TCRdb holds only the in-frame ones, with some missing. This sample has around 60,000 clones, with about nine tenths found just once. Systemic immunosuppression or autoimmune disease history was grounds to exclude patients. The source material was CD4+ or CD8+ T cells sorted from blood, sampled in a trial of the OX40 agonist ivuxolimab. This clonotype originated in an adult with an advanced solid tumor such as melanoma, head and neck, liver or kidney cancer. V is TRBV28 and J is TRBJ2-2; D ambiguous. CDR3 coding DNA: TGTGCCACCATCGAAACTAACACCGGGGAGCTGTTTTTT. Translated: CATIETNTGELFF.